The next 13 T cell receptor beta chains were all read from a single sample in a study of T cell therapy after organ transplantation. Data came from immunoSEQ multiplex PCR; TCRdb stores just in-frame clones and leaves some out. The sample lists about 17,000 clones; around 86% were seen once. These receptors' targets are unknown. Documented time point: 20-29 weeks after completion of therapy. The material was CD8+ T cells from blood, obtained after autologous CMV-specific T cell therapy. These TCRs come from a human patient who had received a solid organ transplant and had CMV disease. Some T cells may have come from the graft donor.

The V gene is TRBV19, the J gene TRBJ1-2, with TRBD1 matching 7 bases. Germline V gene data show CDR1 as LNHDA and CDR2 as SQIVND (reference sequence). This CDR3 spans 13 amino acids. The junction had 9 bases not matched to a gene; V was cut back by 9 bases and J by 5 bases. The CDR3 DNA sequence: TGTGCCAGCCGGAGACAGGGCCCATATGGCTACACCTTC. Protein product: CASRRQGPYGYTF.

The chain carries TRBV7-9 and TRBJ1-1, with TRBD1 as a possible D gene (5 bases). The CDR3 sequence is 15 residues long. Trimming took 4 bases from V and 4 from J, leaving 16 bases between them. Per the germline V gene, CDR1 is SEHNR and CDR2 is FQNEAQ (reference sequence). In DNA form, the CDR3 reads TGTGCCAGCAGCTACCCCGTGGGGGGGGGCACTGAAGCTTTCTTT. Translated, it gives CASSYPVGGGTEAFF. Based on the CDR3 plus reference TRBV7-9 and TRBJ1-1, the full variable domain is DTGVSQNPRHKITKRGQNVTFRCDPISEHNRLYWYRQTLGQGPEFLTYFQNEAQLEKSRLLSDRFSAERPKGSFSTLEIQRTEQGDSAMYLCASSYPVGGGTEAFFGQGTRLTVV.

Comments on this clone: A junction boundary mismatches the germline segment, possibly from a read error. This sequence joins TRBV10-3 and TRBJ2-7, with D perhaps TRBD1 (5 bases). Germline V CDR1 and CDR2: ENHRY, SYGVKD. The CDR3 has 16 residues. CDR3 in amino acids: CASSDLGLYEFDEQYF. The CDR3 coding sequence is TGTGCCAGCAGTGATTTGGGGCTATACGAATTCGACGAGCAGTACTTC.

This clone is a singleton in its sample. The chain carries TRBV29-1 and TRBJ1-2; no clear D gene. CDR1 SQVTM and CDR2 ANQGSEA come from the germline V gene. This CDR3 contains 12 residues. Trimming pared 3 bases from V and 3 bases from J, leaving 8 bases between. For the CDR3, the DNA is TGCAGCGTTGACAAGGTGGACTATGGCTACACCTTC. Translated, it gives CSVDKVDYGYTF.

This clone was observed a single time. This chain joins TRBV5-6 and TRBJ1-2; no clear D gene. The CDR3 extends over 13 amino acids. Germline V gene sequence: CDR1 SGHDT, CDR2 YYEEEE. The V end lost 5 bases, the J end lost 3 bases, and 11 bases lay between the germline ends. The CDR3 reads CASRPIGDYGYTF. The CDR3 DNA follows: TGTGCCAGCAGACCCATCGGGGACTATGGCTACACCTTC.

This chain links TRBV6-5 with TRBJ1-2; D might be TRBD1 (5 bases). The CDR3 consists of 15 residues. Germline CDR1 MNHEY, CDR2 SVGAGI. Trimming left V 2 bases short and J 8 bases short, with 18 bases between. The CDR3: CASSYQGGGYQGYTF. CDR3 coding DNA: TGTGCCAGCAGTTACCAGGGAGGCGGGTATCAAGGCTACACCTTC.

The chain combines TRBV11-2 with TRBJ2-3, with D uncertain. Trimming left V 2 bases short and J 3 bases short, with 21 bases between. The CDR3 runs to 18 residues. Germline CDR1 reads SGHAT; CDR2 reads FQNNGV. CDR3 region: CASSLQSTPWQATDTQYF. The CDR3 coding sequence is TGTGCCAGCAGCTTACAATCTACCCCTTGGCAGGCAACAGATACGCAGTATTTT.

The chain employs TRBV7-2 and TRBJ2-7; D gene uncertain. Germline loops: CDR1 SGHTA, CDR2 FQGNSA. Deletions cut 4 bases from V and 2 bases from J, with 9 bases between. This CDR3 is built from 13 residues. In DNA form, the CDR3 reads TGTGCCAGCAGCTCGGACCCAACCTACGAGCAGTACTTC. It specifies CASSSDPTYEQYF. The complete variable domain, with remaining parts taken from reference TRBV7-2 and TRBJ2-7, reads GAGVSQSPSNKVTEKGKDVELRCDPISGHTALYWYRQSLGQGLEFLIYFQGNSAPDKSGLPSDRFSAERTGGSVSTLTIQRTQQEDSAVYLCASSSDPTYEQYFGPGTRLTVT.

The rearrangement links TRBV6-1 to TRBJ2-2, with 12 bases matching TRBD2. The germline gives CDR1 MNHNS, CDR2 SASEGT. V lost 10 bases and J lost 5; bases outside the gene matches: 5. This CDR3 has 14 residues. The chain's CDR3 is CAMGLAGDTGELFF. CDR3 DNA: TGTGCCATGGGACTAGCGGGCGATACCGGGGAGCTGTTTTTT.

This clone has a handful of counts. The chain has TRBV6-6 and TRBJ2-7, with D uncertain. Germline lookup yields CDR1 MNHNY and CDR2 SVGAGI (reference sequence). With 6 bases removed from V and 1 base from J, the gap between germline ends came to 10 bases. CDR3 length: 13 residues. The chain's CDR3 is CASSLEGSYEQYF. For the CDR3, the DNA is TGTGCCAGCAGCTTGGAAGGGTCCTACGAGCAGTACTTC.

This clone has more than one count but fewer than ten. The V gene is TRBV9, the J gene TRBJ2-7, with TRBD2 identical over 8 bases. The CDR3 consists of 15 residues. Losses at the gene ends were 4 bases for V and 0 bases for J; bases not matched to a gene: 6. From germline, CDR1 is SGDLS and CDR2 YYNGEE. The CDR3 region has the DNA TGTGCCAGCAGCTCCGGCGCGGGGGGCTCCTACGAGCAGTACTTC. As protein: CASSSGAGGSYEQYF.

For the CDR3, the DNA is TGTGCCAGCAGCTTCTATAATGAGCAGTTCTTC. Translating it yields CASSFYNEQFF. The chain carries TRBV7-8 and TRBJ2-1; D ambiguous. The CDR3 has 11 amino acids. The germline gives CDR1 SGHVS, CDR2 FQNEAQ. Deletions cut 3 bases from V and 7 bases from J, with 4 bases between.

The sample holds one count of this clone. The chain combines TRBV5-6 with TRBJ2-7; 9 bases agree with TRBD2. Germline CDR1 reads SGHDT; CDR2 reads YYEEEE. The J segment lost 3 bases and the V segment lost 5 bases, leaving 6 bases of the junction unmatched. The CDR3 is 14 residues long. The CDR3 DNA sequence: TGTGCCAGCAGAACCGGGACTAGCAACTACGAGCAGTACTTC. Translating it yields CASRTGTSNYEQYF.